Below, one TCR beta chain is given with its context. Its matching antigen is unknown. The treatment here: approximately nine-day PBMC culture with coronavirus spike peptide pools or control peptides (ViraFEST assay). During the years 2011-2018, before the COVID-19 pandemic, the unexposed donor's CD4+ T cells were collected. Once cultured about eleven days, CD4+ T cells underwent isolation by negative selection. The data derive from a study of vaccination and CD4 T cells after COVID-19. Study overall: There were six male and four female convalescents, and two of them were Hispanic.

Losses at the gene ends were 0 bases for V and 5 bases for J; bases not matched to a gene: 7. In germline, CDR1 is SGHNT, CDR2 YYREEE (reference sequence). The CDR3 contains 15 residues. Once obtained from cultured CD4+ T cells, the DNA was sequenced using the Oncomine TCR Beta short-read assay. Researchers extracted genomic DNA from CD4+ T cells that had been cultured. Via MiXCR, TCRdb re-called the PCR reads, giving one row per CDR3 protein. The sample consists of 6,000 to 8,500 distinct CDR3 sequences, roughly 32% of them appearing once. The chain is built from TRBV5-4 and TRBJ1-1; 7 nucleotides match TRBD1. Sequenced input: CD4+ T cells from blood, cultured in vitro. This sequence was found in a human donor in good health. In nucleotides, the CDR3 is TGTGCCAGCAGCTTGGTAGGGAACAGGGGAACTGAAGCTTTCTTT. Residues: CASSLVGNRGTEAFF.